The clone carrying this T cell receptor beta chain was counted many times. What it binds is unknown. The data were taken from a study of T cells in Graves' hyperthyroidism and ophthalmopathy. About the research overall: Prior to any treatment, at the point of initial diagnosis, peripheral blood was collected. Regarding the study as a whole: Blood also carried most thyroid clonotypes expanded above 0.001.

TCR beta CDR3 sequences were amplified from RNA transcripts. The TCR CDR3 was amplified in a first-round RT-PCR using the HTBI primer set. In TCRdb, the multiplex PCR reads were re-called with MiXCR into one record per CDR3 protein. The sample lists some 350,000 distinct CDR3 sequences, over 15% occurring once. Each 10 ml fresh peripheral blood draw supplied the PBMCs. From germline, CDR1 is SQVTM and CDR2 ANQGSEA. CDR3 size: 14 residues. V lost 0 bases to trimming and J lost 0 bases, with 8 bases between them. The material sequenced was blood. The rearrangement uses TRBV29-1 and TRBJ1-1, with no clear D. This sequence originates from a woman between 18 and 30 years old with Graves' hyperthyroidism. CDR3 in amino acids: CSVEERAMNTEAFF. The CDR3 nucleotides are TGCAGCGTTGAAGAACGGGCGATGAACACTGAAGCTTTCTTT.